Here is one T cell receptor (beta chain) with its context. Clones were read by immunoSEQ multiplex PCR, and TCRdb kept only the in-frame ones, dropping some. The sample lists around 68,000 clones, roughly nine tenths occurring once. These data are taken from a study of T cell changes during pregnancy in multiple sclerosis. Germline trimming cut 4 bases from V and 0 bases from J; bases unmatched to any gene: 15. The CDR3 loop spans 19 amino acids. CDR1 is GTSNPN and CDR2 is SVGIG in the germline V gene (reference sequence). The sample consisted of peripheral blood, taken after pregnancy. The rearrangement joins TRBV30 to TRBJ1-6; TRBD1 aligns across 7 bases. This TCR was sampled from a female donor in good health, enrolled as a control in a pregnancy study. The CDR3 DNA is TGTGCCTGGACTGGCGGGACAGTCGGTTGGAGCTCCTATAATTCACCCCTCCACTTT. Translating it yields CAWTGGTVGWSSYNSPLHF.